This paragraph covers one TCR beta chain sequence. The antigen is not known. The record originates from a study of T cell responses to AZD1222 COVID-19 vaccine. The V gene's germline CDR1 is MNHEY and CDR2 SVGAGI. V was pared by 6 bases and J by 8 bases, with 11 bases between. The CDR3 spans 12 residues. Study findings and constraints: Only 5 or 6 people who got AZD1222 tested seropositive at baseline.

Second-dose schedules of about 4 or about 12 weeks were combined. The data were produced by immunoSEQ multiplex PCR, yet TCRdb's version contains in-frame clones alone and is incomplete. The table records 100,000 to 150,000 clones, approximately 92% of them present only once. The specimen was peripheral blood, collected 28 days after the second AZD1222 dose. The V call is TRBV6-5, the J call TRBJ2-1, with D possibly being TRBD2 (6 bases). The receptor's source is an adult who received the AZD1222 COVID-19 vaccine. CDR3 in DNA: TGTGCCAGCAGCCGGGACTCTGATGAGCAGTTCTTC. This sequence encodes CASSRDSDEQFF.